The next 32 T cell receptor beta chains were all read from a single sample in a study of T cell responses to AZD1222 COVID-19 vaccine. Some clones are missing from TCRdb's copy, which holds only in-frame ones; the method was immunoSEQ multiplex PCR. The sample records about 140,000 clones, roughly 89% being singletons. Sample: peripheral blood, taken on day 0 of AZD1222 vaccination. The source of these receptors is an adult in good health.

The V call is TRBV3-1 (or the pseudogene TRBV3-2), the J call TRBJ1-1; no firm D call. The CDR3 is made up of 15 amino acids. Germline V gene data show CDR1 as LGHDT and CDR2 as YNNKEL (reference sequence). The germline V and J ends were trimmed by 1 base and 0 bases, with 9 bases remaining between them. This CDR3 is CASSQGSLVNTEAFF. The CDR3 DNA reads TGTGCCAGCAGCCAAGGGAGTTTAGTGAACACTGAAGCTTTCTTT.

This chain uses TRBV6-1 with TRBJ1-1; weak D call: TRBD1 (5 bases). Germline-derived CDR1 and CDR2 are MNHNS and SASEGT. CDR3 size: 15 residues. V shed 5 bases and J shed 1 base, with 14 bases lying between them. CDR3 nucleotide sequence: TGTGCCAGCAGTATTCCCCTTGGGGGGAACACTGAAGCTTTCTTT. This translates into CASSIPLGGNTEAFF.

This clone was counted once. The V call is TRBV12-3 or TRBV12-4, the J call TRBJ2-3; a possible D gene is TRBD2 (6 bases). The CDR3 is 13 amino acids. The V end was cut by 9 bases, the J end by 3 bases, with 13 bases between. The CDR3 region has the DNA TGTGCCAGTTGTTGGAGCGGGACAGATACGCAGTATTTT. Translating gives CASCWSGTDTQYF.

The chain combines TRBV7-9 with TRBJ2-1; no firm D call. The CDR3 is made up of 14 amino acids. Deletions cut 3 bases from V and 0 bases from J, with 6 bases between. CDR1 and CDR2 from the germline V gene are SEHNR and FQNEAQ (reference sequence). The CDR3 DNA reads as TGTGCCAGCAGCTTGGCCAGCTCCTACAATGAGCAGTTCTTC. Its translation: CASSLASSYNEQFF.

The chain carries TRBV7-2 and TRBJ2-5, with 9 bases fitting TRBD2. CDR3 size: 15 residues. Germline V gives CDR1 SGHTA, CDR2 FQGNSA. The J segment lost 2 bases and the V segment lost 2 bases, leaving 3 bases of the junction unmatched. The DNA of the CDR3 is TGTGCCAGCAGCTTAACAGCGGGAGGTCAAGAGACCCAGTACTTC. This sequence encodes CASSLTAGGQETQYF.

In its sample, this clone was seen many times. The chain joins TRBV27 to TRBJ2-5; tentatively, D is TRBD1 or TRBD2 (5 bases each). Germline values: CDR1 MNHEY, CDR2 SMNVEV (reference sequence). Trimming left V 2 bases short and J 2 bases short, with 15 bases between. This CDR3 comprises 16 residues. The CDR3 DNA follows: TGTGCCAGCAGTTTAGCCCGGGGCAAAGGGCAAGAGACCCAGTACTTC. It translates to CASSLARGKGQETQYF.

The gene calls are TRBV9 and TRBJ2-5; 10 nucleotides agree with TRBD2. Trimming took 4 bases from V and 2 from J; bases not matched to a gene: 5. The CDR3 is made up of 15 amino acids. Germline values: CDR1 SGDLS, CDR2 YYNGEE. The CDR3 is CASSISGGPQETQYF. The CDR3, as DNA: TGTGCCAGCAGCATTAGCGGGGGGCCTCAAGAGACCCAGTACTTC.

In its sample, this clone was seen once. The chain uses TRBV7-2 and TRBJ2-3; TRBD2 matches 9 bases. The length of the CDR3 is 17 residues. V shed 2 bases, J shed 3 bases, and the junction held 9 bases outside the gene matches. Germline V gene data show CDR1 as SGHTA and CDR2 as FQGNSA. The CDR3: CASSLTRTSVFTDTQYF. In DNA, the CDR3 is TGTGCCAGCAGCTTAACGAGGACTAGCGTCTTTACAGATACGCAGTATTTT. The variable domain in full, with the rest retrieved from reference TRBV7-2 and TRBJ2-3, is GAGVSQSPSNKVTEKGKDVELRCDPISGHTALYWYRQSLGQGLEFLIYFQGNSAPDKSGLPSDRFSAERTGGSVSTLTIQRTQQEDSAVYLCASSLTRTSVFTDTQYFGPGTRLTVL.

For the CDR3, the DNA is TGTGCCAGCAGTTATTTAGGATCAATCAATTCCGGGGAGCTGTTTTTT. Protein: CASSYLGSINSGELFF. The chain has TRBV6-9 and TRBJ2-2; D is ambiguous. V was clipped by 1 base and J by 6 bases, with 15 bases between them. The CDR3 has 16 amino acids. CDR1 MNHGY and CDR2 SVAAGI come from the germline V gene.

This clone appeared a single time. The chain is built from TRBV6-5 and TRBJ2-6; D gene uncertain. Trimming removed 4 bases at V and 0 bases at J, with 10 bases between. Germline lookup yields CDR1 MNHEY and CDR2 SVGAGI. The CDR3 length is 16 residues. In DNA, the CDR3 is TGTGCCAGCAGTTCGGGCGGACGCTCTGGGGCCAACGTCCTGACTTTC. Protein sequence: CASSSGGRSGANVLTF.

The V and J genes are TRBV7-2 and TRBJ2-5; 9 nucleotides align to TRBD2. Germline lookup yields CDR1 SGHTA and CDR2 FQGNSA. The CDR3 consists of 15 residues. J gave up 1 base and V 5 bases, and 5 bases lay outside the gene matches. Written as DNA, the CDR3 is TGTGCCAGCAGCCCGACTAGCGGTTCCCAAGAGACCCAGTACTTC. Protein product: CASSPTSGSQETQYF. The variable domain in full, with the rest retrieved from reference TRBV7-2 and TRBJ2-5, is GAGVSQSPSNKVTEKGKDVELRCDPISGHTALYWYRQSLGQGLEFLIYFQGNSAPDKSGLPSDRFSAERTGGSVSTLTIQRTQQEDSAVYLCASSPTSGSQETQYFGPGTRLLVL.

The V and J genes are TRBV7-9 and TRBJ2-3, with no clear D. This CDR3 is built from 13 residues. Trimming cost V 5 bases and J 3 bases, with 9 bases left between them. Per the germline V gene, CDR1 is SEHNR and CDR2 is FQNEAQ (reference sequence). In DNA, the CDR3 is TGTGCCAGCAGCCCTATGGGGACAGATACGCAGTATTTT. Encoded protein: CASSPMGTDTQYF.

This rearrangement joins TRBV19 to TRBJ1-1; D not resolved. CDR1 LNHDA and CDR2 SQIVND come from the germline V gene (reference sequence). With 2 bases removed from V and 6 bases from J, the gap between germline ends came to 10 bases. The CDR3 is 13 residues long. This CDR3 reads CASSIYVGAEAFF. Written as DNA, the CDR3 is TGTGCCAGTAGTATATACGTTGGCGCTGAAGCTTTCTTT.

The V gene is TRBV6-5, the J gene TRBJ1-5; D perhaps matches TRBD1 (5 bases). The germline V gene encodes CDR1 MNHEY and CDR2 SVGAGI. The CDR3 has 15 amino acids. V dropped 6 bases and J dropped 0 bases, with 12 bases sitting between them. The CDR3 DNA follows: TGTGCCAGCAGGCCAGGGAGGGGTAGCAATCAGCCCCAGCATTTT. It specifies CASRPGRGSNQPQHF.

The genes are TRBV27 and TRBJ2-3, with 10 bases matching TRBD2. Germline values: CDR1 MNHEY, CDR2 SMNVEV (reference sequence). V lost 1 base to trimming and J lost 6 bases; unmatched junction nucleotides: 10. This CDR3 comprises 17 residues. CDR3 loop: CASSLFPATSGVDTQYF. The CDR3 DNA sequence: TGTGCCAGCAGTTTATTCCCAGCTACTAGCGGGGTTGATACGCAGTATTTT.

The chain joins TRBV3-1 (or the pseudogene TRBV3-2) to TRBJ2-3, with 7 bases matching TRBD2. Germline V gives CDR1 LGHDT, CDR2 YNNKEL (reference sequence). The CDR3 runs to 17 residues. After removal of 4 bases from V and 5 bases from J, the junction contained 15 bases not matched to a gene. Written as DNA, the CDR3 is TGTGCCAGCAGCCCTATTCCCAGGACTAGTGGGGTAGATACGCAGTATTTT. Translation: CASSPIPRTSGVDTQYF.

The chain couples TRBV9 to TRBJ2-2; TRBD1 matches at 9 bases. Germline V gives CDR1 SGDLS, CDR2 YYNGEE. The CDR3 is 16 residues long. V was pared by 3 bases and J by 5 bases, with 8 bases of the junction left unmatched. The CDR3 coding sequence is TGTGCCAGCAGCGGAACAGGGGGCGCATTTACCGGGGAGCTGTTTTTT. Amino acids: CASSGTGGAFTGELFF. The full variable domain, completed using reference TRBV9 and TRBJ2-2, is DSGVTQTPKHLITATGQRVTLRCSPRSGDLSVYWYQQSLDQGLQFLIQYYNGEERAKGNILERFSAQQFPDLHSELNLSSLELGDSALYFCASSGTGGAFTGELFFGEGSRLTVL.

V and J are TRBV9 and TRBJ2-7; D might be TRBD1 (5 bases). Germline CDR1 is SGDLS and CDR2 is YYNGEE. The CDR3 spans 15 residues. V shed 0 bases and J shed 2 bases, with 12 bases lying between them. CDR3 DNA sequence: TGTGCCAGCAGCGTAGGCAGGGCAAACGCCTACGAGCAGTACTTC. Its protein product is CASSVGRANAYEQYF.

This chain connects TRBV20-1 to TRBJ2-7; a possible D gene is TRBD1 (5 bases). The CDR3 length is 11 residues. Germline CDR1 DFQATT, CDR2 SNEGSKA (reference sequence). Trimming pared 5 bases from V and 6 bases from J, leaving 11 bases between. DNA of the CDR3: TGCAGTGCTTTTACAGGAACCGAGCAGTACTTC. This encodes CSAFTGTEQYF.

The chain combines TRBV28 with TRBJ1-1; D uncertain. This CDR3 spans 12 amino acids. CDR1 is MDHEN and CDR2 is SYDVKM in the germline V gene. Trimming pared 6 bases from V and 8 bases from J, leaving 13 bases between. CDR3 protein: CASSSGGDEAFF. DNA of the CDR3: TGTGCCAGCAGCTCTGGCGGAGACGAAGCTTTCTTT.

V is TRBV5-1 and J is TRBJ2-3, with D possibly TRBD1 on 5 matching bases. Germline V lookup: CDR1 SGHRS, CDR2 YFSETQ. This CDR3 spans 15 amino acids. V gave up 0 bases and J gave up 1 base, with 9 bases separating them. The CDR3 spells CASSLGGRGTDTQYF. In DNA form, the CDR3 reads TGCGCCAGCAGCTTGGGGGGCCGAGGCACAGATACGCAGTATTTT.

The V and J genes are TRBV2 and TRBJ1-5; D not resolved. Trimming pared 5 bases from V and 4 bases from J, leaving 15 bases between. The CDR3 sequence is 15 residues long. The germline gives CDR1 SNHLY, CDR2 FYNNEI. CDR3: CASSPNTRRNQPQHF. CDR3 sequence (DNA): TGTGCCAGCAGTCCTAACACCAGGAGGAATCAGCCCCAGCATTTT. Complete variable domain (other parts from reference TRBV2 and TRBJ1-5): EPEVTQTPSHQVTQMGQEVILRCVPISNHLYFYWYRQILGQKVEFLVSFYNNEISEKSEIFDDQFSVERPDGSNFTLKIRSTKLEDSAMYFCASSPNTRRNQPQHFGDGTRLSIL.

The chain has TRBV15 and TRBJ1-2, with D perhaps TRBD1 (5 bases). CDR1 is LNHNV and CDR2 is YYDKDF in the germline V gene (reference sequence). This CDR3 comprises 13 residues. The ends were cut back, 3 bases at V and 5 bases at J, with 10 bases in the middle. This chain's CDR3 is CATSRGEGYGYTF. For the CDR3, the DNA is TGTGCCACCAGCAGGGGGGAGGGGTATGGCTACACCTTC.

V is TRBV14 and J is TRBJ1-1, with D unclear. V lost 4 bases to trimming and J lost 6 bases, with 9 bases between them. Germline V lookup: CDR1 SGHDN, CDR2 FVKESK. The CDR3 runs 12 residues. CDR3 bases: TGTGCCAGCAGCCTTGATTCGGCTGAAGCTTTCTTT. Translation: CASSLDSAEAFF.

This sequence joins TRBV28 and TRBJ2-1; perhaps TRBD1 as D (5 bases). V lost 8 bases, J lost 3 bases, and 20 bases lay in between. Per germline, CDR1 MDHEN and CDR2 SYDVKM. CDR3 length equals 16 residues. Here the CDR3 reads CASPGPGHLDYNEQFF. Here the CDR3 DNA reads TGTGCCAGCCCCGGGCCAGGGCACCTCGACTACAATGAGCAGTTCTTC.

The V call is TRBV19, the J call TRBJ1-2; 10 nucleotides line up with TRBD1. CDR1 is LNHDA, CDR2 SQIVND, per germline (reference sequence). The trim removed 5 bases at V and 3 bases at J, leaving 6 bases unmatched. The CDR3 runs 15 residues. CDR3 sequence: CASSSRGTGDYGYTF. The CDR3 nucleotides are TGTGCCAGTAGTTCCCGAGGGACAGGGGACTATGGCTACACCTTC. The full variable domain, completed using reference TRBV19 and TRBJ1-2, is DGGITQSPKYLFRKEGQNVTLSCEQNLNHDAMYWYRQDPGQGLRLIYYSQIVNDFQKGDIAEGYSVSREKKESFPLTVTSAQKNPTAFYLCASSSRGTGDYGYTFGSGTRLTVV.

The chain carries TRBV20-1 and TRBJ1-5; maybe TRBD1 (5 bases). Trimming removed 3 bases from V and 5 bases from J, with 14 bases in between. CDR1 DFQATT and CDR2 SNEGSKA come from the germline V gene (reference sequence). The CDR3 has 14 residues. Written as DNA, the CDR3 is TGCAGTGCTAGTATAAGCCAGGGTTATCAGCCCCAGCATTTT. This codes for CSASISQGYQPQHF.

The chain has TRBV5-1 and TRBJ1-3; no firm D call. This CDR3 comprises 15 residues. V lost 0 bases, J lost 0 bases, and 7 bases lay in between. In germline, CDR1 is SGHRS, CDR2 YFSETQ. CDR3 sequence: CASSLEAGSGNTIYF. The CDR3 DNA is TGCGCCAGCAGCTTGGAAGCAGGCTCTGGAAACACCATATATTTT.

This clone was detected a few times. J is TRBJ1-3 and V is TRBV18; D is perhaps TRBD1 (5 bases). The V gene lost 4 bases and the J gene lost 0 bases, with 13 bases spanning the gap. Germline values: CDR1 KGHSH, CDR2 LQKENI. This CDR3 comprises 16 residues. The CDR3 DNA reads TGTGCCAGCTCACAGGGGACTTCTACCTCTGGAAACACCATATATTTT. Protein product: CASSQGTSTSGNTIYF.

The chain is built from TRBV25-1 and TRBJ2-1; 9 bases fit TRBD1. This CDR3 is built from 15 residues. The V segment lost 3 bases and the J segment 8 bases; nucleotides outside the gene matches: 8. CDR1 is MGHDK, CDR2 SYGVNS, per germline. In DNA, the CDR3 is TGTGCCAGCAGTGAGTTGGGGACAGGGTTTGATGAGCAGTTCTTC. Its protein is CASSELGTGFDEQFF.

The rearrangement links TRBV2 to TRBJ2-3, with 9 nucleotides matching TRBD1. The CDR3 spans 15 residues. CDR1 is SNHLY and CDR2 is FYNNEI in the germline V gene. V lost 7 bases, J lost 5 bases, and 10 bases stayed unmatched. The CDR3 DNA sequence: TGTGCCAGCATTACCGGGACAGGGCACGGAGATACGCAGTATTTT. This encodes CASITGTGHGDTQYF. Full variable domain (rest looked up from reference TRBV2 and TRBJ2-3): EPEVTQTPSHQVTQMGQEVILRCVPISNHLYFYWYRQILGQKVEFLVSFYNNEISEKSEIFDDQFSVERPDGSNFTLKIRSTKLEDSAMYFCASITGTGHGDTQYFGPGTRLTVL.

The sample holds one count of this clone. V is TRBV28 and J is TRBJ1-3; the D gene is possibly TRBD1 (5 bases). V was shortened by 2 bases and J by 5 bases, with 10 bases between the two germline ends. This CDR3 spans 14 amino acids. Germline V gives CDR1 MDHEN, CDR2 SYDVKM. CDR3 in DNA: TGTGCCAGCAGTTTAGGGGGGGAACGAAACACCATATATTTT. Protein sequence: CASSLGGERNTIYF.